What follows are 23 T cell receptor beta chains derived from one specimen sequenced in a study of T cells after yellow fever vaccination. A single record per CDR3 protein comes from TCRdb applying MiXCR to the 5' RACE reads. The sample has 550,000 or so distinct CDR3 sequences, roughly 19% seen once. Here the sequenced sample was PBMCs, taken 15 days after the yellow fever booster vaccination. The receptor set was obtained from a man under 40 who received the YFV17D yellow fever vaccine.

The J gene is TRBJ2-5, the V gene TRBV5-1; D is ambiguous. Trimming took 1 base from V and 2 from J, leaving 9 bases between them. This CDR3 contains 14 residues. Germline V CDR1 and CDR2: SGHRS, YFSETQ. CDR3 nucleotide sequence: TGCGCCAGCAGCTTGATTCTAGGACAAGAGACCCAGTACTTC. Amino acid sequence: CASSLILGQETQYF.

This rearrangement joins TRBV24-1 to TRBJ2-1; no clear D gene. This CDR3 contains 16 residues. Germline V gives CDR1 KGHDR, CDR2 SFDVKD. V shed 0 bases and J shed 3 bases, with 11 bases lying between them. This CDR3 is CATSDLLTSGYNEQFF. DNA of the CDR3: TGTGCCACCAGTGATTTGCTGACCTCCGGCTACAATGAGCAGTTCTTC.

This chain links TRBV29-1 with TRBJ2-5, with TRBD2 as a possible D gene (6 bases). The CDR3 has 14 amino acids. Trimming shortened V by 4 bases and J by 7 bases, and 19 bases separated the two germline ends. Germline assignment: CDR1 SQVTM and CDR2 ANQGSEA. Here the CDR3 DNA reads TGCAGCGTTGTTTCGGAAGGTGGGAGGCGGACCCAGTACTTC. Protein product: CSVVSEGGRRTQYF. The entire variable domain, with the rest obtained from reference TRBV29-1 and TRBJ2-5, is as follows: SAVISQKPSRDICQRGTSLTIQCQVDSQVTMMFWYRQQPGQSLTLIATANQGSEATYESGFVIDKFPISRPNLTFSTLTVSNMSPEDSSIYLCSVVSEGGRRTQYFGPGTRLLVL.

This clonotype has only a few counts. The chain carries TRBV7-2 and TRBJ2-7; 9 bases map to TRBD2. V lost 4 bases, J lost 0 bases, and 4 bases stayed unmatched. This CDR3 spans 15 amino acids. Germline V gene sequence: CDR1 SGHTA, CDR2 FQGNSA. CDR3 sequence (DNA): TGTGCCAGCAGCTCGACTAGCGGCTACTCCTACGAGCAGTACTTC. Translating gives CASSSTSGYSYEQYF.

The chain carries TRBV7-2 and TRBJ2-7; 10 nucleotides agree with TRBD2. Germline trimming cut 2 bases from V and 3 bases from J; bases unmatched to any gene: 4. The CDR3 extends over 15 amino acids. Germline V gene lookup returns CDR1 SGHTA and CDR2 FQGNSA. Written as DNA, the CDR3 is TGTGCCAGCAGCTTACGACTAGCGGGTAACTACGAGCAGTACTTC. It yields the protein CASSLRLAGNYEQYF.

The chain employs TRBV12-3 or TRBV12-4 and TRBJ1-2; D gene ambiguous. There are 12 residues in the CDR3. Trimming took 5 bases from V and 5 from J, leaving 9 bases between them. The CDR3 protein is CASSGNSYGYTF. The CDR3 DNA follows: TGTGCCAGCAGTGGCAACTCGTATGGCTACACCTTC.

To note about this clonotype: The conserved phenylalanine or tryptophan normally closing the CDR3 is absent here, so this likely arose from a read error. The V call is TRBV11-2, the J call TRBJ2-6; D ambiguous. This CDR3 comprises 18 residues. Germline V gene data show CDR1 as SGHAT and CDR2 as FQNNGV. The V end was cut by 1 base, the J end by 5 bases, with 18 bases between. CDR3 in DNA: TGTGCCAGCAGCTTAGTCGTTATGCGCCCATCTCGGGCCAACGTCCTGACTTCC. It is translated as CASSLVVMRPSRANVLTS.

The genes are TRBV6-5 and TRBJ2-3; the D is unclear. V dropped 2 bases and J dropped 0 bases, with 9 bases sitting between them. The CDR3 length is 15 residues. Germline assignment: CDR1 MNHEY and CDR2 SVGAGI. The CDR3 DNA reads as TGTGCCAGCAGTTACCGGTCCGCTAGCACAGATACGCAGTATTTT. Residues: CASSYRSASTDTQYF.

The chain carries TRBV7-3 and TRBJ1-2; D is unresolved. The V gene lost 5 bases and the J gene lost 4 bases, with 17 bases spanning the gap. The CDR3 covers 15 residues. Germline lookup yields CDR1 SGHTA and CDR2 FQGTGA. The CDR3 coding sequence is TGTGCCAGCAGCCCCGGGGTCGGATGGAGCTATGGCTACACCTTC. This codes for CASSPGVGWSYGYTF.

The CDR3 here is CSVFNLLAGESYEQYF. CDR3 DNA: TGCAGCGTTTTTAACCTTCTAGCGGGAGAGTCCTACGAGCAGTACTTC. The rearrangement uses TRBV29-1 and TRBJ2-7; 10 nucleotides line up with TRBD2. CDR3 length equals 16 residues. V shed 5 bases and J 1 base; nucleotides not matched to a gene: 11. The germline gives CDR1 SQVTM, CDR2 ANQGSEA.

The chain uses TRBV7-6 and TRBJ2-3; 7 nucleotides match TRBD2. V was clipped by 4 bases and J by 3 bases; unmatched bases: 10. This CDR3 has 16 residues. The germline V gene has CDR1 SGHVS and CDR2 FNYEAQ. The DNA for the CDR3 is TGTGCCAGCAGCTCCCCAGCGGGAATGATGACAGATACGCAGTATTTT. It is translated as CASSSPAGMMTDTQYF.

CDR3 coding DNA: TGCGCCAGCAGTCAATCGAATTTGAGGGTCACAGATACGCAGTATTTT. It yields the protein CASSQSNLRVTDTQYF. This rearrangement joins TRBV23-1 to TRBJ2-3; D perhaps matches TRBD2 (5 bases). TRBV23-1 has ORF status, its function being uncertain. V gave up 0 bases and J gave up 2 bases, with 12 bases separating them. CDR3 size: 16 residues.

This clonotype was counted at least ten times. The genes are TRBV7-9 and TRBJ2-1, with D uncertain. CDR1 SEHNR and CDR2 FQNEAQ come from the germline V gene (reference sequence). V gave up 5 bases and J gave up 9 bases, with 8 bases separating them. The length of the CDR3 is 11 residues. CDR3 in amino acids: CASSPSGEQFF. The CDR3 DNA is TGTGCCAGCAGCCCGTCCGGTGAGCAGTTCTTC.

The table lists this clonotype with a count of one. This chain uses TRBV20-1 with TRBJ1-1; tentative D call: TRBD1 (5 bases). The CDR3 has 13 amino acids. Trimming pared 3 bases from V and 6 bases from J, leaving 14 bases between. Germline V gives CDR1 DFQATT, CDR2 SNEGSKA (reference sequence). The CDR3 is CSASIGGGAEAFF. The CDR3 region has the DNA TGCAGTGCTAGTATCGGGGGTGGGGCTGAAGCTTTCTTT.

V usage is TRBV20-1 and J usage is TRBJ2-5, with 11 bases that match TRBD2. Germline V gives CDR1 DFQATT, CDR2 SNEGSKA (reference sequence). This CDR3 has 13 residues. The trim removed 4 bases at V and 5 bases at J, leaving 3 bases unmatched. CDR3 DNA sequence: TGCAGTGCTACGGGACTAGCGGTGGAGACCCAGTACTTC. Protein: CSATGLAVETQYF.

This clonotype came up a few times. This chain uses TRBV3-1 with TRBJ2-1; maybe TRBD2 (5 bases). Trimming left V 4 bases short and J 15 bases short, with 16 bases between. The CDR3 is 12 residues long. The germline CDR1 and CDR2 sequences are LGHDT and YNNKEL (reference sequence). CDR3 nucleotide sequence: TGTGCCAGCAGCCGGGTGGGAGAAGATCCGTTCTTC. Encoded protein: CASSRVGEDPFF.

This clonotype showed up just a few times. This rearrangement joins TRBV27 to TRBJ2-1, with 8 bases that match TRBD2. The CDR3 spans 16 residues. Germline V gives CDR1 MNHEY, CDR2 SMNVEV (reference sequence). The V gene end was trimmed by 5 bases and the J gene end by 6 bases; junction bases not matched to a gene: 12. The chain's CDR3 is CASSLPSGWATNEQFF. The CDR3 DNA reads TGTGCCAGCAGTCTACCTAGCGGGTGGGCGACCAATGAGCAGTTCTTC.

This clonotype was observed a handful of times. The chain is built from TRBV12-3 or TRBV12-4 and TRBJ2-5; the D is unclear. The CDR3 consists of 14 residues. Trimming removed 5 bases at V and 0 bases at J, with 10 bases between. This chain's CDR3 is CASSGPTDQETQYF. As DNA, the CDR3 is TGTGCCAGCAGTGGACCGACGGACCAAGAGACCCAGTACTTC.

There are a few counts of this clonotype. V and J are TRBV7-2 and TRBJ2-1; TRBD2 is a possible D gene (5 bases). Trimming took 1 base from V and 4 from J, leaving 8 bases between them. From germline, CDR1 is SGHTA and CDR2 FQGNSA. The length of the CDR3 is 14 residues. CDR3 in amino acids: CASSLGRAYNEQFF. CDR3 nucleotide sequence: TGTGCCAGCAGCTTAGGGCGGGCATACAATGAGCAGTTCTTC.

The chain employs TRBV20-1 and TRBJ1-5, with 12 bases fitting TRBD1. Germline V lookup: CDR1 DFQATT, CDR2 SNEGSKA (reference sequence). The J segment lost 9 bases and the V segment lost 3 bases, leaving 15 bases of the junction unmatched. CDR3 length: 17 residues. CDR3 nucleotides: TGCAGTGCTAGCGAAGGGGGACAGGGGGCTTTCCGAATGCCCCAGCATTTT. Protein product: CSASEGGQGAFRMPQHF.

This clonotype turned up a few times. This chain connects TRBV12-3 or TRBV12-4 to TRBJ2-2; D is unclear. Trimming stripped 3 bases from V and 4 bases from J, with 15 bases between. CDR3 length: 16 residues. The CDR3 bases are TGTGCCAGCAGTTTTTCAGTGAGCGTTGGCACCGGGGAGCTGTTTTTT. Translating gives CASSFSVSVGTGELFF.

This clonotype was counted only a few times. V usage is TRBV6-5 and J usage is TRBJ2-1; D might be TRBD2 (5 bases). The germline V gene encodes CDR1 MNHEY and CDR2 SVGAGI. The ends were cut back, 2 bases at V and 5 bases at J, with 10 bases in the middle. The CDR3 is made up of 14 amino acids. The CDR3 loop is CASSYIRTDNEQFF. The CDR3 DNA follows: TGTGCCAGCAGTTACATCCGGACTGACAATGAGCAGTTCTTC.

This clonotype was seen just once. CDR3 bases: TGTGCCAGCAGTCCAGGGTTCTTAGAGACCCAGTACTTC. Its translation is CASSPGFLETQYF. The chain recombines TRBV7-3 with TRBJ2-5; perhaps TRBD1 as D (5 bases). CDR1 is SGHTA, CDR2 FQGTGA, per germline. The CDR3 is 13 amino acids. V was cut by 6 bases and J by 4 bases, with 12 bases left in between.